The 24 T cell receptor beta chains presented below share a single source sample, sequenced in a study of Ad26.COV2.S vaccination and SARS-CoV-2 variants. Treatment described: 19 received Ad26.COV2.S at low or high dose, single or two shots; a few received placebo; per-sample allocation not given. Day 63 after the first injection of vaccine or placebo was the sampling time. Sequencing was performed with immunoSEQ multiplex PCR; in TCRdb, only in-frame clones are kept and a portion is missing. This sample has some 480,000 clones, with around 88% found just once. The specimen was peripheral blood, collected in a trial of Ad26.COV2.S vaccine versus placebo. The receptors here all came from a person between 18 and 59 years old who received the Ad26.COV2.S COVID-19 vaccine or a placebo.

In the case of this clone: This may be a read error, as it is one base from a much larger clone. The V call is TRBV20-1, the J call TRBJ2-3, with no clear D. Trimming took off 2 bases at V and 2 bases at J, with 2 bases between the two ends. This CDR3 has 11 residues. Germline V gene data show CDR1 as DFQATT and CDR2 as SNEGSKA (reference sequence). The CDR3 bases are TGCAGTGCTAGATTCACAGATACGCAGTATTTT. Amino acid sequence: CSARFTDTQYF.

The J gene is TRBJ2-4, the V gene TRBV24-1; 10 nucleotides agree with TRBD1. The germline CDR1 and CDR2 sequences are KGHDR and SFDVKD. J lost 7 bases, V lost 7 bases, and 9 bases had no gene match. The CDR3 totals 15 residues. CDR3 nucleotides: TGTGCCACCAGCGATGGGGGACAGGGGATGAACATTCAGTACTTC. Translating it yields CATSDGGQGMNIQYF.

The chain links TRBV7-2 to TRBJ1-5; D remains unclear. V was shortened by 5 bases and J by 9 bases, with 11 bases between the two germline ends. CDR3 length: 12 residues. Germline lookup yields CDR1 SGHTA and CDR2 FQGNSA. CDR3 amino acids: CASSRPDGPQHF. The CDR3 bases are TGTGCCAGCAGCCGACCTGATGGGCCCCAGCATTTT.

V gene TRBV5-1 combines with J gene TRBJ2-1; no definite D call. Trimming took off 6 bases at V and 7 bases at J, with 17 bases between the two ends. CDR3 length equals 14 residues. Germline V lookup: CDR1 SGHRS, CDR2 YFSETQ. CDR3 nucleotides: TGCGCCAGCAAAGGGTTCCCCAACGGGAATGAGCAGTTCTTC. Translation: CASKGFPNGNEQFF.

V and J are TRBV6-5 and TRBJ1-1; D call uncertain. The V and J ends lost 6 bases and 3 bases respectively, with 11 bases between them. The CDR3 loop spans 13 amino acids. Looked up from germline, CDR1 is MNHEY and CDR2 is SVGAGI. CDR3 protein: CASRTSIHTEAFF. CDR3 in DNA: TGTGCCAGCAGAACAAGTATACACACTGAAGCTTTCTTT.

This sequence joins TRBV7-8 and TRBJ2-1; 10 positions match TRBD2. The CDR3 has 16 amino acids. Losses at the gene ends were 2 bases for V and 3 bases for J; bases not matched to a gene: 4. In germline, CDR1 is SGHVS, CDR2 FQNEAQ. In DNA, the CDR3 is TGTGCCAGCAGCTTATATGGGACTAGCGTCTACAATGAGCAGTTCTTC. Its translation: CASSLYGTSVYNEQFF.

This clone showed up just a few times. This rearrangement joins TRBV19 to TRBJ2-7; 7 nucleotides line up with TRBD1. The CDR3 consists of 17 residues. Per the germline V gene, CDR1 is LNHDA and CDR2 is SQIVND (reference sequence). V was clipped by 4 bases and J by 6 bases; unmatched bases: 18. The CDR3 sequence is CASSTLTPRGKGAEQYF. CDR3 bases: TGTGCCAGTAGTACGCTGACCCCTCGAGGGAAGGGGGCCGAGCAGTACTTC.

This chain connects TRBV24-1 to TRBJ2-1; 8 nucleotides match TRBD2. V was pared by 5 bases and J by 0 bases, with 11 bases of the junction left unmatched. This CDR3 has 18 residues. Germline V gene data show CDR1 as KGHDR and CDR2 as SFDVKD. Here the CDR3 DNA reads TGTGCCACCAGTGCCCCCGGGGGGGTCGGGAACTCCTACAATGAGCAGTTCTTC. This gives the protein CATSAPGGVGNSYNEQFF.

The chain is built from TRBV19 and TRBJ2-1; D not certain. Germline CDR1 and CDR2: LNHDA and SQIVND (reference sequence). Deletions cut 3 bases from V and 6 bases from J, with 9 bases between. This CDR3 is 13 amino acids long. The CDR3 DNA sequence: TGTGCCAGTAGTATTCCACAGATCAATGAGCAGTTCTTC. Protein product: CASSIPQINEQFF.

This clone was counted between two and nine times. The rearrangement joins TRBV5-4 to TRBJ2-2; D not resolved. Trimming took 2 bases from V and 0 from J, leaving 8 bases between them. Germline V gene sequence: CDR1 SGHNT, CDR2 YYREEE (reference sequence). This CDR3 is built from 15 residues. As DNA, the CDR3 is TGTGCCAGCAGCTTAGGCCGCTCGAACACCGGGGAGCTGTTTTTT. Translated: CASSLGRSNTGELFF.

In this sample, this clone turned up many times. The chain carries TRBV2 and TRBJ1-5; D is ambiguous. V lost 4 bases and J 2 bases, leaving 9 bases between the germline ends. CDR1 and CDR2 from the germline V gene are SNHLY and FYNNEI. The CDR3 runs 14 residues. The CDR3 loop is CASSVGRGNQPQHF. The CDR3 nucleotides read TGTGCCAGCAGTGTGGGTCGGGGCAATCAGCCCCAGCATTTT. Full variable domain (rest looked up from reference TRBV2 and TRBJ1-5): EPEVTQTPSHQVTQMGQEVILRCVPISNHLYFYWYRQILGQKVEFLVSFYNNEISEKSEIFDDQFSVERPDGSNFTLKIRSTKLEDSAMYFCASSVGRGNQPQHFGDGTRLSIL.

The V call is TRBV13, the J call TRBJ1-3, with D hard to call. This CDR3 has 13 residues. The germline CDR1 and CDR2 sequences are PRHDT and FYEKMQ (reference sequence). The V gene lost 5 bases and the J gene lost 4 bases, with 9 bases spanning the gap. The CDR3 loop is CASSEVGGNTIYF. The CDR3 bases are TGTGCCAGCAGCGAAGTGGGGGGAAACACCATATATTTT.

V is TRBV28 and J is TRBJ1-5; D remains ambiguous. The CDR3 loop spans 15 amino acids. The germline gives CDR1 MDHEN, CDR2 SYDVKM. V gave up 8 bases and J gave up 0 bases, with 14 bases separating them. Here the CDR3 DNA reads TGTGCCAGCGAAGTACAGACCCTTAGCAATCAGCCCCAGCATTTT. The encoded protein is CASEVQTLSNQPQHF.

The CDR3 spells CASSLTTIWTSGEWHEQFF. The CDR3 nucleotides are TGTGCCAGCAGCTTAACGACAATCTGGACTAGCGGGGAGTGGCATGAGCAGTTCTTC. The chain recombines TRBV7-8 with TRBJ2-1; 12 bases line up with TRBD2. CDR1 and CDR2 from the germline V gene are SGHVS and FQNEAQ. The CDR3 runs 19 residues. Losses at the gene ends were 2 bases for V and 8 bases for J; bases not matched to a gene: 16.

This clone was recorded a few times. This chain joins TRBV6-2 or TRBV6-3 and TRBJ2-7, with unresolved D. The CDR3 runs 15 residues. Trimming took 2 bases from V and 0 from J, leaving 11 bases between them. Germline V gives CDR1 MNHEY, CDR2 SVGEGT. DNA of the CDR3: TGTGCCAGCAGTTACACTATTGCCCACTCCTACGAGCAGTACTTC. It is translated as CASSYTIAHSYEQYF.

This chain joins TRBV21-1 and TRBJ1-1; no DNA check was done on the table's D call, TRBD1. TRBV21-1 represents a pseudogene. The CDR3 loop spans 14 amino acids. The CDR3 protein is CARPKTGENTEAFF. The CDR3 nucleotides read TGTGCCAGACCTAAAACAGGGGAGAACACTGAAGCTTTCTTT.

The rearrangement links TRBV18 to TRBJ1-6; D ambiguous. Germline CDR1 is KGHSH and CDR2 is LQKENI. The length of the CDR3 is 14 residues. Trimming removed 0 bases at V and 7 bases at J, with 7 bases between. CDR3 in DNA: TGTGCCAGCTCACCACCGACGGGGAATTCACCCCTCCACTTT. The encoded protein is CASSPPTGNSPLHF.

The chain carries TRBV7-9 and TRBJ2-4; D not certain. Germline assignment: CDR1 SEHNR and CDR2 FQNEAQ (reference sequence). The CDR3 is made up of 17 amino acids. V was cut by 1 base and J by 8 bases, with 21 bases left in between. The CDR3 DNA follows: TGTGCCAGCAGCTTAGGGCCCGCGGCAGGTCGGTTACACATTCAGTACTTC. Translating it yields CASSLGPAAGRLHIQYF.

The rearrangement uses TRBV19 and TRBJ2-7; D is possibly TRBD2 (6 bases). This CDR3 contains 15 residues. V lost 3 bases and J 2 bases, leaving 14 bases between the germline ends. The germline V gene encodes CDR1 LNHDA and CDR2 SQIVND (reference sequence). CDR3 region: CASSIAIGRTYEQYF. The CDR3 nucleotides are TGTGCCAGTAGTATCGCCATAGGGAGGACCTACGAGCAGTACTTC.

V usage is TRBV30 and J usage is TRBJ2-5; 13 bases align to TRBD2. V shed 1 base and J 5 bases; nucleotides not matched to a gene: 10. The germline CDR1 and CDR2 sequences are GTSNPN and SVGIG (reference sequence). This CDR3 is 17 amino acids long. The CDR3 loop is CAWSATSGGPGFETQYF. The CDR3, as DNA: TGTGCCTGGAGTGCGACTAGCGGGGGGCCCGGGTTCGAGACCCAGTACTTC.

This clone has just one count. This rearrangement joins TRBV6-2 or TRBV6-3 to TRBJ1-5; 9 bases agree with TRBD1. Per germline, CDR1 MNHEY and CDR2 SVGEGT. CDR3 length: 17 residues. Germline trimming cut 2 bases from V and 2 bases from J; bases unmatched to any gene: 7. The CDR3 nucleotides read TGTGCCAGCAGTTACCTGGACAGGGGCCTAGGCAATCAGCCCCAGCATTTT. Residues: CASSYLDRGLGNQPQHF.

The V and J genes are TRBV6-2 or TRBV6-3 and TRBJ1-6, with TRBD1 matching over 9 bases. The V gene's germline CDR1 is MNHEY and CDR2 SVGEGT. This CDR3 is built from 15 residues. The junction had 9 bases not matched to a gene; V was cut back by 6 bases and J by 9 bases. Here the CDR3 DNA reads TGTGCCAGCAGCTTCGACAGGGGGGTCACTTCACCCCTCCACTTT. Translating gives CASSFDRGVTSPLHF.

This rearrangement joins TRBV5-4 to TRBJ1-5, with D possibly TRBD1 on 5 matching bases. The germline CDR1 and CDR2 sequences are SGHNT and YYREEE (reference sequence). CDR3 length: 15 residues. Trimming took off 0 bases at V and 2 bases at J, with 9 bases between the two ends. The CDR3 bases are TGTGCCAGCAGCTTGGGGGGGAGTCGCAATCAGCCCCAGCATTTT. Amino acids: CASSLGGSRNQPQHF.

This chain joins TRBV19 and TRBJ2-1, with 14 bases that match TRBD2. Germline values: CDR1 LNHDA, CDR2 SQIVND (reference sequence). With 5 bases clipped from V and 6 bases from J, the junction kept 3 bases outside the gene matches. The CDR3 has 15 amino acids. The CDR3 region has the DNA TGTGCCAGTAGTCCTGGGACTAGCGGGGGCAATGAGCAGTTCTTC. Translating it yields CASSPGTSGGNEQFF.